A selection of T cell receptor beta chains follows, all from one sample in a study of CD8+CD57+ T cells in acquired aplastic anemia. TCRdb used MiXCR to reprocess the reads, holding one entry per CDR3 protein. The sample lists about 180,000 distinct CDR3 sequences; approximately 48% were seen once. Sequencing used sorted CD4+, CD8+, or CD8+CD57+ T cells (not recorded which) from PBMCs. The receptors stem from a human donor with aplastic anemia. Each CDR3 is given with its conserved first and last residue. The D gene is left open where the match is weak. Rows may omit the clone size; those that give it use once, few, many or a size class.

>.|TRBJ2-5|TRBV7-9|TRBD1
CASSLVGQDQTQYF
TGTGCCAGCAGCTTAGTGGGACAGGACCAGACCCAGTACTTC
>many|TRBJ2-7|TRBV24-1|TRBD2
CATSDSLAGGTYEQYF
TGTGCCACCAGTGATTCCCTAGCGGGAGGTACCTACGAGCAGTACTTC
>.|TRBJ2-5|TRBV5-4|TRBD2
CASSLASGSYNETQYF
TGTGCCAGCAGCTTGGCTAGCGGGAGCTACAATGAGACCCAGTACTTC
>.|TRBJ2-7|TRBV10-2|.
CASKRDSPYEQYF
TGTGCCAGCAAGCGGGACAGCCCCTACGAGCAGTACTTC
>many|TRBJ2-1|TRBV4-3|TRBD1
CASGDSYYNEQFF
TGCGCCAGCGGGGACAGCTACTACAATGAGCAGTTCTTC
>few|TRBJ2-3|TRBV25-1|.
CASSELSQGSTDTQYF
TGTGCCAGCAGTGAATTGTCCCAGGGATCCACAGATACGCAGTATTTT
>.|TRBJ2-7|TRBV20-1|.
CSVNAKGVYEQYF
TGCAGTGTTAACGCCAAGGGTGTCTACGAGCAGTACTTC
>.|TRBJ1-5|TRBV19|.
CASSIDQESNQPQHF
TGTGCCAGTAGTATAGATCAGGAAAGCAATCAGCCCCAGCATTTT
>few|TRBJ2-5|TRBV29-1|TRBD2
CSVEYPGLAGETQYF
TGCAGCGTTGAATACCCGGGACTAGCGGGTGAGACCCAGTACTTC
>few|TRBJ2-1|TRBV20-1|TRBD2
CSAGDYANEQFF
TGCAGTGCTGGGGACTACGCCAATGAGCAGTTCTTC
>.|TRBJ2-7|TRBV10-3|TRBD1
CAISESTGVSYEQYF
TGTGCCATCAGTGAGTCGACAGGGGTCTCCTACGAGCAGTACTTC
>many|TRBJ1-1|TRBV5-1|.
CASSLDPGRDTEAFF
TGCGCCAGCAGCTTGGACCCAGGGAGGGACACTGAAGCTTTCTTT
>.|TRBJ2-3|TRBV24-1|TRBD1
CATRQGITDTQYF
TGTGCCACCAGACAGGGGATCACAGATACGCAGTATTTT
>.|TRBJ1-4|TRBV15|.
CATSSTGGPREKLFF
TGTGCCACCAGCAGTACGGGGGGTCCGAGGGAAAAACTGTTTTTT
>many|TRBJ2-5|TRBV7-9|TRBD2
CASSFWGGETQYF
TGTGCCAGCAGCTTTTGGGGGGGAGAGACCCAGTACTTC
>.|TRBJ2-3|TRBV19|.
CASSISGSTDTQYF
TGTGCCAGTAGTATCAGTGGATCCACAGATACGCAGTATTTT
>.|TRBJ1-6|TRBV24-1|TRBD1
CATSDRQGSGSPLHF
TGTGCCACCAGTGATCGACAGGGTAGTGGTTCACCCCTCCACTTT
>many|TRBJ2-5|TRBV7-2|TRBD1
CASSPGTASRETQYF
TGTGCCAGCAGCCCCGGGACAGCCTCCCGAGAGACCCAGTACTTC
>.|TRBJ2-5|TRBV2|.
CASSEGEQGEETQYF
TGTGCCAGCAGCGAGGGGGAACAGGGAGAAGAGACCCAGTACTTC
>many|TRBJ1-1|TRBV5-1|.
CASSLVVNTEAFF
TGCGCCAGCAGCTTGGTGGTGAACACTGAAGCTTTCTTT
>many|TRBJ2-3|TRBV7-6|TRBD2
CASSYSGSGTDTQYF
TGTGCCAGCAGCTATAGCGGGAGTGGCACAGATACGCAGTATTTT
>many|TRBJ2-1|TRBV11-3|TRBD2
CASSQFSLAGDHNEQFF
TGTGCCAGCAGCCAGTTCTCACTAGCGGGGGATCACAATGAGCAGTTCTTC
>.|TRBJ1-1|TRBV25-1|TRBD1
CASSDPGTGATEAFF
TGTGCCAGCAGTGATCCCGGGACAGGGGCTACTGAAGCTTTCTTT
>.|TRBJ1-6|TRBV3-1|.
CASSPRGQVKNSPLHF
TGTGCCAGCAGCCCCCGGGGGCAGGTTAAGAATTCACCCCTCCACTTT
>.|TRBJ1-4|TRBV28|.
CASSLGRENEKLFF
TGTGCCAGCAGTTTAGGCAGGGAGAATGAAAAACTGTTTTTT
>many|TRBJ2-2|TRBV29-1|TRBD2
CSVAHSGRATGELFF
TGCAGCGTTGCTCATAGCGGGAGGGCCACCGGGGAGCTGTTTTTT
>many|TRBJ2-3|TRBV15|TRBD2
CATSRDSGGLYYTQYF
TGTGCCACCAGCAGAGATTCGGGGGGGTTATATTATACGCAGTATTTT
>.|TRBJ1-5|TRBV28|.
CASTQGGSNQPQHF
TGTGCCAGCACCCAAGGGGGTAGCAATCAGCCCCAGCATTTT
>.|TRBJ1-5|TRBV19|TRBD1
CASSIPTGETRSNQPQHF
TGTGCCAGTAGTATACCAACAGGGGAAACACGTAGCAATCAGCCCCAGCATTTT
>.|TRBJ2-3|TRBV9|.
CASSDGQRTDTQYF
TGTGCCAGCAGCGATGGACAGCGCACAGATACGCAGTATTTT
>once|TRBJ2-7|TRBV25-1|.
CETTSSFRGQSEQYF
TGTGAAACAACTAGCAGCTTCCGGGGGCAGAGCGAGCAGTACTTC
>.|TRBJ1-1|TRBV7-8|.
CASSLQRGTEAFF
TGTGCCAGCAGCTTACAGAGGGGGACTGAAGCTTTCTTT
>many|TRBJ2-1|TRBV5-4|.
CASSLSIIF
TGTGCCAGCAGCTTGAGTATAATCTTC
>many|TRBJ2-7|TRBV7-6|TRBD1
CASSLSGAGGLYEQYF
TGTGCCAGCAGCTTGTCGGGGGCAGGGGGCCTCTACGAGCAGTACTTC
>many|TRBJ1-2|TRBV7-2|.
CASSPGIPDYGGYTF
TGTGCCAGCAGCCCGGGAATTCCCGACTATGGTGGCTACACCTTC
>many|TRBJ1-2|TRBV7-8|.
CASNLRRANYGYTF
TGTGCCAGCAACCTAAGACGGGCCAACTATGGCTACACCTTC
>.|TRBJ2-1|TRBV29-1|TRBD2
CSVGTSGRRYNEQFF
TGCAGCGTTGGGACTAGCGGGAGACGTTACAATGAGCAGTTCTTC
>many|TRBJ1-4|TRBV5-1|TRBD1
CASSAGTAEKLFF
TGCGCCAGCAGCGCGGGGACAGCCGAAAAACTGTTTTTT
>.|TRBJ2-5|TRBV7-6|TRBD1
CASSIQGAGETQYF
TGTGCCAGCAGCATACAGGGGGCCGGGGAGACCCAGTACTTC
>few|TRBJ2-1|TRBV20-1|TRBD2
CSARDRDYYYNEQFF
TGCAGTGCTAGAGACCGGGACTATTACTACAATGAGCAGTTCTTC
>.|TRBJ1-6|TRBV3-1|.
CASSPPRQGSSPLHF
TGTGCCAGCAGCCCGCCCCGGCAGGGTAGTTCACCCCTCCACTTT
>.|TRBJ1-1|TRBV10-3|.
CAISETGSLSTEAFF
TGTGCCATCAGTGAGACAGGGTCCTTGAGTACTGAAGCTTTCTTT
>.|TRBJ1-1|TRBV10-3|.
CAISESESKAFF
TGTGCCATCAGTGAGTCAGAGTCCAAAGCTTTCTTT
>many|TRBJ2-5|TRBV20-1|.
CSASRQGGETQYF
TGCAGTGCTAGCCGACAGGGAGGAGAGACCCAGTACTTC
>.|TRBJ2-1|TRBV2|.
CASASRDRVVNEQFF
TGTGCCAGCGCTTCGAGGGACCGGGTGGTGAATGAGCAGTTCTTC
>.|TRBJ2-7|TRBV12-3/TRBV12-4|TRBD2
CASSANSLAGVEQYF
TGTGCCAGCAGCGCCAACTCTCTAGCGGGAGTCGAGCAGTACTTC
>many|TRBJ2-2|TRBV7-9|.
CASSLGTANTGELFF
TGTGCCAGCAGCTTAGGGACAGCGAACACCGGGGAGCTGTTTTTT
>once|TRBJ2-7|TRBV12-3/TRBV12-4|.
CASSLRENYEQYF
TGTGCCAGCAGTTTAAGAGAAAACTACGAGCAGTACTTC
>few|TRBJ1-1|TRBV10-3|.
CAISEKGRIEAFF
TGTGCCATCAGTGAGAAGGGACGCATTGAAGCTTTCTTT
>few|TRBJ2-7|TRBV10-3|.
CAISEPGIFYEQYF
TGTGCCATCAGTGAGCCGGGTATCTTCTACGAGCAGTACTTC